This T cell receptor beta chain was captured in a study of blood T cell repertoires in COVID-19. This CDR3 comprises 13 residues. Trimming pared 2 bases from V and 2 bases from J, leaving 6 bases between. The repertoire was sequenced with immunoSEQ multiplex PCR; TCRdb's copy has only in-frame clones and lacks some. Among fewer than 150,000 clones, approximately 84% were seen once, and the ten largest hold roughly 1.5%. The sequenced sample was peripheral blood. The rearrangement uses TRBV12-3 or TRBV12-4 and TRBJ1-2, with D possibly being TRBD1 (5 bases). The origin of this receptor is a man in his fifties or sixties with acute or convalescent COVID-19. DNA of the CDR3: TGTGCCAGCAGTTTACAGGGCAACTATGGCTACACCTTC. Protein sequence: CASSLQGNYGYTF.